Here is one TCR beta chain with its context. Its antigen is undetermined. The germline CDR1 and CDR2 sequences are SGHRS and YFSETQ. V shed 7 bases and J shed 1 base, with 17 bases lying between them. CDR3 length equals 15 residues. This sample was included in a study of cytomegalovirus exposure and HLA in healthy donors. Primers: 60 Vbeta forward and 13 Jbeta reverse. Some clones are missing from TCRdb's copy, which holds only in-frame ones; the method was immunoSEQ multiplex PCR. The sample shows approximately 190,000 clones, around four fifths of them seen only once. Study results and limitations: Some V segments, TRBV6-2 and TRBV6-3 among them, were indistinguishable and were therefore excluded.

The sequenced sample consisted of PBMCs. The receptor was isolated from a woman between 18 and 30 years old in good health and CMV-seronegative. J is TRBJ1-1 and V is TRBV5-1, with a tentative D call TRBD1 (5 bases). The CDR3 DNA is TGCGCCAGCGCAGACGGGGCGGGAGCGAACACTGAAGCTTTCTTT. This codes for CASADGAGANTEAFF.